This T cell receptor beta chain was sequenced in a study of naive and memory T cell subsets. This clonotype has a handful of counts. Its target is unknown. General study findings and limits: In CD4 and CD8 cells, diversity dropped from naive through EMRA. In naive cells, over 85% of TCR sequences were seen only once.

An equimolar mix of two oligonucleotides served as the beta constant-region primer for TRBC1 and TRBC2. The ligated cDNA underwent four PCR rounds using SP2 and nested alpha and beta constant-region primers. In TCRdb, the UMI-ligation and nested PCR reads were re-called with MiXCR into one record per CDR3 protein. This table holds 85,000 or so distinct CDR3 sequences, roughly 9.2% found once. Germline lookup yields CDR1 LGHDT and CDR2 YNNKEL (reference sequence). V was pared by 0 bases and J by 7 bases, with 7 bases of the junction left unmatched. This CDR3 is built from 18 residues. The TCR sequence derives from a human donor in good health. Sequencing was done on a sample of naive CD8+ T cells from blood. The chain is built from TRBV3-1 and TRBJ2-1; TRBD2 matches 15 bases. The CDR3 here is CASSQDRAGLAGGNEQFF. In nucleotides, the CDR3 is TGTGCCAGCAGCCAAGATAGGGCGGGACTAGCGGGAGGTAATGAGCAGTTCTTC.